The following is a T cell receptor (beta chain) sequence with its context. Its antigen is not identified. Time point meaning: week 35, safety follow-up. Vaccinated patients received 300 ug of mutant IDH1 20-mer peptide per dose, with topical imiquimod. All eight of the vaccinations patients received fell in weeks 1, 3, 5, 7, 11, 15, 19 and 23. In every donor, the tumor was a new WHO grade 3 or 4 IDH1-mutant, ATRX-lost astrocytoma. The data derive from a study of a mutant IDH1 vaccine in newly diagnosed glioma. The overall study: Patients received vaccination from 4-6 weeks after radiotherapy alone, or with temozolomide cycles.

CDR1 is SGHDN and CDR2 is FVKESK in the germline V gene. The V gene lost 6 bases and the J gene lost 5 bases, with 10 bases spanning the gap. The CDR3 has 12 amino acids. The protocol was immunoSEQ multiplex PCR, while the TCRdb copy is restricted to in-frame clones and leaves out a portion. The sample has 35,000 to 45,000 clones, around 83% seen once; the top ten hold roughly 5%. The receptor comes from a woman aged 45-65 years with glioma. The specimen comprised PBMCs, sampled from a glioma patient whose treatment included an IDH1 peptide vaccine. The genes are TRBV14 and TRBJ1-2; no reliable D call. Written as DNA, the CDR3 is TGTGCCAGCAGTCCGGCAGCTTATGGCTACACCTTC. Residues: CASSPAAYGYTF.